This T cell receptor (beta chain) was sequenced during a study of blood T cell repertoires in COVID-19. The study recruited people aged about 18 to 90 years across more than 20 US areas. Categorization into cohorts depended on clinical history that participants reported. Donors of Cohort 3 who recovered were those that had two negative PCRs, clearance, or symptom resolution. CDR1 is LGHDT and CDR2 is YNNKEL in the germline V gene (reference sequence). The ends were cut back, 1 base at V and 2 bases at J, with 9 bases in the middle. The CDR3 totals 15 residues. In the authors' workflow: Counts of nucleated cells, estimated from reference gene primer amplification, were obtained. Produced via immunoSEQ multiplex PCR; TCRdb's table is partial and in-frame only. That table is the source of V, J and clone size, and D and trimming were worked out from the DNA. Of over 250,000 clones in the sample, roughly 89% were seen once.

The receptor was isolated from a man aged 40-50 years who had recovered from COVID-19. This chain uses TRBV3-1 (or the pseudogene TRBV3-2) with TRBJ2-1, with D unresolved. Sequencing input: PBMCs or T cells enriched from blood (not recorded which). The CDR3: CASSQVGATYNEQFF. The DNA for the CDR3 is TGTGCCAGCAGCCAAGTTGGAGCAACCTACAATGAGCAGTTCTTC.